The 32 T cell receptor beta chains listed next were all sequenced from one sample in a study of T cells after yellow fever vaccination. TCRdb re-analysed the 5' RACE reads in MiXCR, keeping a single row per CDR3 protein. The sample lists approximately 250,000 distinct CDR3 sequences, 6.7% occurring once. Sequenced material: CD4+ T cells sorted from PBMCs, taken on the day of the yellow fever booster vaccination. These receptors originate from a young man who received the YFV17D yellow fever vaccine.

This clonotype was seen a few times. The CDR3 sequence is CASSGTGSKTQYF. The CDR3 nucleotides read TGTGCCAGCAGCGGAACAGGGTCGAAGACCCAGTACTTC. The chain is built from TRBV7-6 and TRBJ2-5, with D perhaps TRBD1 (6 bases). The CDR3 covers 13 residues. Trimming removed 5 bases from V and 6 bases from J, with 13 bases in between. Looked up from germline, CDR1 is SGHVS and CDR2 is FNYEAQ. Using reference TRBV7-6 and TRBJ2-5 for the parts outside the CDR3, the full variable domain is GAGVSQSPRYKVTKRGQDVALRCDPISGHVSLYWYRQALGQGPEFLTYFNYEAQQDKSGLPNDRFSAERPEGSISTLTIQRTEQRDSAMYRCASSGTGSKTQYFGPGTRLLVL.

V and J are TRBV6-2 or TRBV6-3 and TRBJ1-4; tentative D call: TRBD1 (5 bases). Germline lookup yields CDR1 MNHEY and CDR2 SVGEGT. CDR3 length: 15 amino acids. The V gene lost 8 bases and the J gene lost 4 bases, with 17 bases spanning the gap. The CDR3 DNA reads TGTGCCAGCGCTGGCCGCCGGGACCTTAATGAAAAACTGTTTTTT. Translating gives CASAGRRDLNEKLFF.

The chain links TRBV20-1 to TRBJ2-1, with D perhaps TRBD1 (5 bases). The CDR3 is 14 amino acids. V lost 1 base and J lost 9, with 16 bases in between. CDR1 and CDR2 from the germline V gene are DFQATT and SNEGSKA (reference sequence). DNA of the CDR3: TGCAGTGCTAGAGTAGGGCAGGGTGTCGGTGAGCAGTTCTTC. It specifies CSARVGQGVGEQFF.

This clonotype was recorded a few times. The chain joins TRBV5-1 to TRBJ2-5, with 8 bases lining up with TRBD1. CDR3 length: 14 amino acids. Germline values: CDR1 SGHRS, CDR2 YFSETQ. J gave up 1 base and V 4 bases, and 3 bases lay outside the gene matches. The CDR3 reads CASSNGQGQETQYF. CDR3 bases: TGCGCCAGCAGCAATGGACAGGGCCAAGAGACCCAGTACTTC.

This clonotype was observed at least ten times. The chain couples TRBV12-3 or TRBV12-4 to TRBJ2-5; no reliable D call. The CDR3 spans 16 residues. V gave up 7 bases and J gave up 6 bases, with 24 bases separating them. The CDR3 is CASTERVHSSNQTQYF. The CDR3 DNA reads as TGTGCCAGCACCGAAAGGGTCCACAGTTCCAATCAGACCCAGTACTTC.

This chain joins TRBV29-1 and TRBJ2-7; no clear D gene. The germline CDR1 and CDR2 sequences are SQVTM and ANQGSEA. The CDR3 totals 12 residues. Trimming took off 4 bases at V and 3 bases at J, with 10 bases between the two ends. Here the CDR3 reads CSVVIEDYEQYF. CDR3 nucleotides: TGCAGCGTTGTGATTGAAGACTACGAGCAGTACTTC.

This clonotype was picked up a small number of times. The V and J genes are TRBV6-1 and TRBJ2-4; the match to TRBD1 covers 7 bases. This CDR3 has 15 amino acids. Germline V lookup: CDR1 MNHNS, CDR2 SASEGT. V shed 5 bases, J shed 0 bases, and the junction held 4 bases outside the gene matches. The CDR3 protein is CASSTRQGAKNIQYF. The DNA for the CDR3 is TGTGCCAGCAGTACCAGACAGGGAGCCAAAAACATTCAGTACTTC.

This clonotype was seen only a few times. This chain joins TRBV7-2 and TRBJ2-1, with 8 bases that match TRBD1. The CDR3 is made up of 15 amino acids. Germline V gene data show CDR1 as SGHTA and CDR2 as FQGNSA. Losses at the gene ends were 5 bases for V and 7 bases for J; bases not matched to a gene: 10. The CDR3 is CASSLRRDRTNEQFF. The CDR3 DNA reads TGTGCCAGCAGCCTTCGCCGGGACAGGACGAATGAGCAGTTCTTC.

At least ten counts were recorded for this clonotype. CDR3 in DNA: TGCGCCAGCAGTCCCCCTAGCGGGAGGGCCCGCGACGAGCAGTACTTC. Amino acid sequence: CASSPPSGRARDEQYF. The V gene is TRBV5-1, the J gene TRBJ2-7, with 12 bases matching TRBD2. Unmatched junction bases numbered 11, after V lost 5 bases and J lost 5 bases. The germline V gene has CDR1 SGHRS and CDR2 YFSETQ. This CDR3 spans 16 amino acids.

In this sample, this clonotype turned up a few times. The chain uses TRBV5-6 and TRBJ1-2; D gene uncertain. The CDR3 runs 14 residues. CDR1 is SGHDT and CDR2 is YYEEEE in the germline V gene. Trimming removed 2 bases from V and 4 bases from J, with 12 bases in between. The CDR3 nucleotides read TGTGCCAGCAGCTTCGGAGAGACAAGCTATGGCTACACCTTC. Translating it yields CASSFGETSYGYTF.

There are a few counts of this clonotype. This chain links TRBV6-2 or TRBV6-3 with TRBJ2-7; tentatively, D is TRBD2 (5 bases). V was pared by 3 bases and J by 5 bases, with 14 bases between. This CDR3 is 14 amino acids long. CDR1 MNHEY and CDR2 SVGEGT come from the germline V gene. The CDR3 coding sequence is TGTGCCAGCAGTTATGGGAGTAAGGTCCACGAGCAGTACTTC. It encodes CASSYGSKVHEQYF.

This clonotype appeared a few times. The chain's CDR3 is CASSPGTGAGANVLTF. CDR3 coding DNA: TGTGCCAGCAGCCCCGGGACAGGGGCTGGGGCCAACGTCCTGACTTTC. The chain couples TRBV5-4 to TRBJ2-6; 10 nucleotides match TRBD1. Unmatched junction bases numbered 3, after V lost 4 bases and J lost 2 bases. Looked up from germline, CDR1 is SGHNT and CDR2 is YYREEE (reference sequence). The CDR3 runs 16 residues.

In this sample, this clonotype turned up a few times. The J gene is TRBJ1-6, the V gene TRBV20-1, with D possibly TRBD1 on 6 matching bases. The V end lost 1 base, the J end lost 6 bases, and 7 bases lay between the germline ends. The CDR3 loop spans 13 amino acids. The germline V gene has CDR1 DFQATT and CDR2 SNEGSKA (reference sequence). The CDR3 DNA reads TGCAGTGCTAGAGTACAGGGTAATTCACCCCTCCACTTT. This sequence encodes CSARVQGNSPLHF.

In its sample, this clonotype was seen a few times. The chain recombines TRBV7-3 with TRBJ2-5; TRBD2 matches 8 bases. Germline V gene lookup returns CDR1 SGHTA and CDR2 FQGTGA. Unmatched junction bases numbered 5, after V lost 5 bases and J lost 3 bases. CDR3 length equals 14 residues. In nucleotides, the CDR3 is TGTGCCAGCAGCCCCAATAGCGGGAAAGAGACCCAGTACTTC. Its translation is CASSPNSGKETQYF.

This clonotype was counted only a few times. The V gene is TRBV11-1, the J gene TRBJ2-5; D is perhaps TRBD1 (5 bases). The ends were cut back, 5 bases at V and 3 bases at J, with 28 bases in the middle. Germline V CDR1 and CDR2: SGHAT, FQDESV (reference sequence). CDR3 length equals 19 residues. CDR3 loop: CASSPPKLRTPTTKETQYF. In DNA form, the CDR3 reads TGTGCCAGCAGCCCGCCGAAGCTTCGGACACCGACGACCAAAGAGACCCAGTACTTC.

This clonotype was picked up many times. The V gene is TRBV4-2, the J gene TRBJ2-7; D is ambiguous. Trimming took off 2 bases at V and 2 bases at J, with 13 bases between the two ends. There are 15 residues in the CDR3. Germline V gene sequence: CDR1 LGHNA, CDR2 YNFKEQ. Here the CDR3 reads CASSQPGYTAYEQYF. The CDR3 DNA sequence: TGTGCCAGCAGCCAACCGGGCTACACCGCCTACGAGCAGTACTTC.

A note on this clonotype: A read error may be the cause here, since a much bigger clone is one base away. This rearrangement joins TRBV6-1 to TRBJ2-7; D ambiguous. The V gene lost 1 base and the J gene lost 2 bases, with 9 bases spanning the gap. The CDR3 runs 14 residues. Germline V lookup: CDR1 MNHNS, CDR2 SASEGT. CDR3 sequence (DNA): TGTGCCAGCAGTGAAGACAAGGTCCCCTACGAGCAGTACTTC. Encoded protein: CASSEDKVPYEQYF.

The J gene is TRBJ2-2, the V gene TRBV29-1; D may be TRBD1 (6 bases). Between the trimmed V and J ends, which lost 4 bases and 8 bases, there was a span of 14 bases. Germline V gene data show CDR1 as SQVTM and CDR2 as ANQGSEA. This CDR3 is 13 amino acids long. CDR3 nucleotide sequence: TGCAGCGTTGCCGGACAGAGGCCTGGGGAGCTGTTTTTT. Residues: CSVAGQRPGELFF.

This clonotype has a count of ten or more. The chain carries TRBV18 and TRBJ1-1; 7 bases line up with TRBD1. Germline trimming cut 5 bases from V and 6 bases from J; bases unmatched to any gene: 3. Germline V gene data show CDR1 as KGHSH and CDR2 as LQKENI. The CDR3 totals 12 residues. The CDR3 spells CASSRQGPEAFF. DNA for the CDR3: TGTGCCAGCTCAAGACAGGGACCTGAAGCTTTCTTT.

This clonotype has just a few counts. The chain carries TRBV4-3 and TRBJ1-2; no firm D call. This CDR3 contains 14 residues. The germline V and J ends were trimmed by 3 bases and 1 base, with 9 bases remaining between them. The germline V gene encodes CDR1 LGHNA and CDR2 YSLEER. The CDR3 bases are TGCGCCAGCAGCCATAAACAGAGTAACTATGGCTACACCTTC. It yields the protein CASSHKQSNYGYTF.

There are many counts of this clonotype. V and J are TRBV10-1 and TRBJ2-3; tentative D call: TRBD1 (5 bases). The CDR3 extends over 15 amino acids. The V end was cut by 3 bases, the J end by 2 bases, with 12 bases between. Per germline, CDR1 WNHNN and CDR2 SYGVQD (reference sequence). CDR3 in DNA: TGCGCCAGCAGTGATGGTTGGGGCTACACAGATACGCAGTATTTT. It codes for CASSDGWGYTDTQYF.

This clonotype was counted a few times. This chain uses TRBV30 with TRBJ1-5, with D uncertain. The CDR3 spans 13 residues. V lost 0 bases and J lost 3, with 6 bases in between. Germline lookup yields CDR1 GTSNPN and CDR2 SVGIG (reference sequence). In DNA form, the CDR3 reads TGTGCCTGGAGTGTACGGCTCAATCAGCCCCAGCATTTT. It specifies CAWSVRLNQPQHF.

The rearrangement uses TRBV20-1 and TRBJ1-1; maybe TRBD1 (5 bases). There are 12 residues in the CDR3. Looked up from germline, CDR1 is DFQATT and CDR2 is SNEGSKA (reference sequence). CDR3 residues: CAAAGANTEAFF. The CDR3 DNA reads TGCGCTGCTGCCGGGGCGAACACTGAAGCTTTCTTT.

This clonotype has ten or more counts. The chain employs TRBV6-5 and TRBJ2-5; no definite D call. CDR1 and CDR2 (germline): MNHEY, SVGAGI. The CDR3 is 15 residues long. Trimming removed 0 bases at V and 7 bases at J, with 15 bases between. In DNA form, the CDR3 reads TGTGCCAGCAGTTACTCGCTTGGGGATGTCGCGACCCAGTACTTC. It translates to CASSYSLGDVATQYF.

The sample holds many counts of this clonotype. CDR3 in DNA: TGCAGTGCTACAGCAGGGGGTCCCTACAATGAGCAGTTCTTC. Translation: CSATAGGPYNEQFF. The chain couples TRBV20-1 to TRBJ2-1, with 7 nucleotides matching TRBD1. The CDR3 runs to 14 residues. Germline V gene lookup returns CDR1 DFQATT and CDR2 SNEGSKA (reference sequence). Trimming removed 4 bases from V and 2 bases from J; junction bases left unmatched: 5.

Only a few counts were recorded for this clonotype. Here the CDR3 reads CASSSPTGGPLSTDTQYF. As DNA, the CDR3 is TGTGCCAGCAGCTCCCCAACGGGGGGCCCTCTTTCCACAGATACGCAGTATTTT. V gene TRBV11-2 combines with J gene TRBJ2-3; TRBD2 might be the D (7 bases). The CDR3 has 18 amino acids. Per germline, CDR1 SGHAT and CDR2 FQNNGV. Trimming stripped 4 bases from V and 2 bases from J, with 22 bases between.

The chain is built from TRBV6-2 or TRBV6-3 and TRBJ2-6, with unresolved D. Germline-derived CDR1 and CDR2 are MNHEY and SVGEGT. The CDR3 is 17 amino acids. Trimming stripped 2 bases from V and 0 bases from J, with 11 bases between. The CDR3: CASSYGFMFSGANVLTF. The CDR3 DNA reads as TGTGCCAGCAGTTACGGATTCATGTTCTCTGGGGCCAACGTCCTGACTTTC.

This clonotype was seen only a few times. The chain links TRBV12-3 or TRBV12-4 to TRBJ2-3, with D unresolved. V lost 5 bases to trimming and J lost 3 bases, with 9 bases between them. This CDR3 comprises 13 residues. CDR3 nucleotide sequence: TGTGCCAGCAGTCGTGAGGTGACAGATACGCAGTATTTT. It is translated as CASSREVTDTQYF.

Many counts were recorded for this clonotype. The rearrangement links TRBV7-6 to TRBJ2-3, with 9 bases fitting TRBD1. Looked up from germline, CDR1 is SGHVS and CDR2 is FNYEAQ. J gave up 0 bases and V 3 bases, and 10 bases lay outside the gene matches. This CDR3 comprises 18 residues. CDR3 region: CASSLLTGTGISTDTQYF. CDR3 nucleotide sequence: TGTGCCAGCAGCTTGCTCACGGGGACAGGGATCAGCACAGATACGCAGTATTTT. Drawing the rest from reference TRBV7-6 and TRBJ2-3, the complete variable domain is GAGVSQSPRYKVTKRGQDVALRCDPISGHVSLYWYRQALGQGPEFLTYFNYEAQQDKSGLPNDRFSAERPEGSISTLTIQRTEQRDSAMYRCASSLLTGTGISTDTQYFGPGTRLTVL.

This clonotype was recorded many times. The rearrangement joins TRBV7-2 to TRBJ2-3; no firm D call. Germline values: CDR1 SGHTA, CDR2 FQGNSA. V lost 3 bases to trimming and J lost 8 bases, with 15 bases between them. CDR3 size: 14 residues. CDR3 sequence: CASSLETAKGTQYF. The CDR3 nucleotides are TGTGCCAGCAGCTTGGAAACGGCTAAGGGTACGCAGTATTTT. Complete variable domain (other parts from reference TRBV7-2 and TRBJ2-3): GAGVSQSPSNKVTEKGKDVELRCDPISGHTALYWYRQSLGQGLEFLIYFQGNSAPDKSGLPSDRFSAERTGGSVSTLTIQRTQQEDSAVYLCASSLETAKGTQYFGPGTRLTVL.

The chain uses TRBV20-1 and TRBJ2-1; D is perhaps TRBD1 or TRBD2 (5 bases each). This CDR3 contains 14 residues. Germline assignment: CDR1 DFQATT and CDR2 SNEGSKA (reference sequence). V was pared by 6 bases and J by 5 bases, with 17 bases between. The DNA for the CDR3 is TGCAGTGCCCCTGCCCCGGGACCAAACAATGAGCAGTTCTTC. Its translation is CSAPAPGPNNEQFF.

A remark on this clonotype: This may be a read error, as it is one base from a much larger clone. The V call is TRBV10-3, the J call TRBJ2-5, with D unclear. Germline V gene lookup returns CDR1 ENHRY and CDR2 SYGVKD. Trimming pared 2 bases from V and 5 bases from J, leaving 12 bases between. CDR3 length: 14 residues. CDR3 protein: CAISELGIGETQYF. The CDR3 DNA follows: TGTGCCATCAGTGAGCTGGGGATCGGCGAGACCCAGTACTTC.